Presented here are 5 T cell receptor beta chains from one specimen sequenced in a study of CD8 T cells in ankylosing spondylitis. MiXCR was run by TCRdb on the 5' RACE reads, yielding one entry per CDR3 protein. The table has fewer than 200,000 distinct CDR3 sequences, approximately 18% seen once; the top ten hold around 4.1%. The sample taken for sequencing was blood, either unsorted or a sorted T cell fraction (not recorded which). The origin of the receptors is a male donor between 10 and 30 years old with ankylosing spondylitis or in good health (not recorded which).

The rearrangement links TRBV28 to TRBJ2-7; TRBD1 agrees at 10 bases. J was trimmed by 5 bases and V by 2 bases; bases with no gene match: 6. The CDR3 consists of 15 residues. Germline V gene sequence: CDR1 MDHEN, CDR2 SYDVKM. CDR3 sequence: CASSLETGGNDEQYF. The DNA for the CDR3 is TGTGCCAGCAGTTTAGAGACAGGGGGCAACGACGAGCAGTACTTC.

This clonotype was recorded at least ten times. This chain connects TRBV11-2 to TRBJ2-7, with D perhaps matching TRBD1 (6 bases). The germline gives CDR1 SGHAT, CDR2 FQNNGV. V was pared by 5 bases and J by 3 bases, with 14 bases between. The CDR3 extends over 14 amino acids. The CDR3 bases are TGTGCCAGCAGCAAACCAGGACAGAGCTACGAGCAGTACTTC. As protein: CASSKPGQSYEQYF.

This clonotype showed up many times. The rearrangement links TRBV5-1 to TRBJ2-2, with D maybe TRBD2 (5 bases). Germline lookup yields CDR1 SGHRS and CDR2 YFSETQ. Trimming took 4 bases from V and 4 from J, leaving 11 bases between them. The CDR3 is made up of 14 amino acids. The CDR3 protein is CASSPWTRTGELFF. The CDR3 DNA follows: TGCGCCAGCAGCCCTTGGACTCGCACCGGGGAGCTGTTTTTT.

This clonotype was counted many times. The chain combines TRBV5-1 with TRBJ2-5, with D uncertain. Germline V gives CDR1 SGHRS, CDR2 YFSETQ. The CDR3 sequence is 14 residues long. Between the trimmed V and J ends, which lost 0 bases and 2 bases, there was a span of 8 bases. As DNA, the CDR3 is TGCGCCAGCAGCTTGGACAGTAGTCAAGAGACCCAGTACTTC. This gives the protein CASSLDSSQETQYF. Drawing the rest from reference TRBV5-1 and TRBJ2-5, the complete variable domain is KAGVTQTPRYLIKTRGQQVTLSCSPISGHRSVSWYQQTPGQGLQFLFEYFSETQRNKGNFPGRFSGRQFSNSRSEMNVSTLELGDSALYLCASSLDSSQETQYFGPGTRLLVL.

This clonotype came up many times. This rearrangement joins TRBV29-1 to TRBJ2-1; 8 bases line up with TRBD2. Germline V lookup: CDR1 SQVTM, CDR2 ANQGSEA. Losses at the gene ends were 6 bases for V and 5 bases for J; bases not matched to a gene: 9. CDR3 size: 14 residues. CDR3: CSVGPVLADNEQFF. DNA of the CDR3: TGCAGCGTGGGACCTGTACTAGCGGACAATGAGCAGTTCTTC.